Following are 28 T cell receptor beta chains from one sample sequenced in a study of graft-versus-host responses after intestinal transplantation. Measured with immunoSEQ multiplex PCR; TCRdb has only the in-frame clones, and not every one. The sample yields tens of thousands of clones, about 92% seen once. Material: PBMCs, obtained about 250 days after intestinal transplant. These receptors all come from a human patient who received an intestinal transplant, so some T cells may come from the graft donor.

A note on this clone: The sample holds other DNA sequences that translate to the same CDR3. The chain couples TRBV5-1 to TRBJ1-1, with D unclear. Germline V lookup: CDR1 SGHRS, CDR2 YFSETQ. CDR3 length: 14 residues. Trimming shortened V by 4 bases and J by 1 base, and 11 bases separated the two germline ends. CDR3 sequence reads: CASSPTASNTEAFF. In DNA form, the CDR3 reads TGCGCCAGCAGCCCGACGGCTTCGAACACTGAAGCTTTCTTT.

The chain combines TRBV27 with TRBJ1-3; perhaps TRBD1 as D (5 bases). Trimming removed 8 bases from V and 5 bases from J, with 10 bases in between. The CDR3 has 12 residues. CDR1 MNHEY and CDR2 SMNVEV come from the germline V gene (reference sequence). CDR3 residues: CASRGRRNTIYF. Here the CDR3 DNA reads TGTGCCAGCCGGGGCCGAAGAAACACCATATATTTT.

The chain is built from TRBV5-1 and TRBJ2-5; D is perhaps TRBD2 (6 bases). Trimming left V 2 bases short and J 3 bases short, with 8 bases between. The germline V gene has CDR1 SGHRS and CDR2 YFSETQ. The CDR3 has 13 residues. CDR3 residues: CASSLVAEETQYF. Here the CDR3 DNA reads TGCGCCAGCAGCTTAGTAGCGGAAGAGACCCAGTACTTC.

The chain uses TRBV5-1 and TRBJ2-3; 12 positions agree with TRBD2. The germline gives CDR1 SGHRS, CDR2 YFSETQ. V was clipped by 1 base and J by 3 bases; unmatched bases: 3. CDR3 length equals 16 residues. The CDR3 DNA reads as TGCGCCAGCAGCTTGAGGCTAGCGGGAGGGACAGATACGCAGTATTTT. As protein: CASSLRLAGGTDTQYF.

The chain recombines TRBV6-5 with TRBJ2-5; possibly TRBD1 or TRBD2 for D (5 bases each). V dropped 0 bases and J dropped 5 bases, with 13 bases sitting between them. This CDR3 is built from 15 residues. CDR1 MNHEY and CDR2 SVGAGI come from the germline V gene. CDR3 sequence reads: CASSYSYGGAETQYF. In DNA form, the CDR3 reads TGTGCCAGCAGTTACTCTTATGGGGGAGCCGAGACCCAGTACTTC.

This sequence joins TRBV5-1 and TRBJ2-3; D remains unclear. Trimming removed 2 bases at V and 4 bases at J, with 11 bases between. This CDR3 has 14 residues. Looked up from germline, CDR1 is SGHRS and CDR2 is YFSETQ. The CDR3 DNA is TGCGCCAGCAGCTTCCATGGTCCGTCAGATACGCAGTATTTT. Protein: CASSFHGPSDTQYF.

The J gene is TRBJ2-7, the V gene TRBV19; D could derive from TRBD1 or TRBD2 (6 bases each). The germline V gene has CDR1 LNHDA and CDR2 SQIVND (reference sequence). The CDR3 runs 12 residues. Trimming pared 8 bases from V and 2 bases from J, leaving 10 bases between. The CDR3 loop reads CASSGDTYEQYF. The DNA for the CDR3 is TGTGCCAGTTCGGGGGACACCTACGAGCAGTACTTC. Complete variable domain (other parts from reference TRBV19 and TRBJ2-7): DGGITQSPKYLFRKEGQNVTLSCEQNLNHDAMYWYRQDPGQGLRLIYYSQIVNDFQKGDIAEGYSVSREKKESFPLTVTSAQKNPTAFYLCASSGDTYEQYFGPGTRLTVT.

This clone was counted a single time. The rearrangement uses TRBV6-1 and TRBJ1-6; no clear D gene. Trimming shortened V by 6 bases and J by 9 bases, and 6 bases separated the two germline ends. The length of the CDR3 is 11 residues. The germline V gene has CDR1 MNHNS and CDR2 SASEGT. CDR3 residues: CASRRVSPLHF. The CDR3 DNA reads TGTGCCAGCAGGCGCGTTTCACCCCTCCACTTT.

V and J are TRBV4-1 and TRBJ2-7; no clear D gene. Germline lookup yields CDR1 MGHRA and CDR2 YSYEKL. This CDR3 contains 11 residues. The V end lost 6 bases, the J end lost 5 bases, and 8 bases lay between the germline ends. In DNA form, the CDR3 reads TGCGCCAGCAGTCGGGCTGACGAGCAGTACTTC. Translated: CASSRADEQYF.

The chain couples TRBV30 to TRBJ2-7; 7 positions match TRBD2. In germline, CDR1 is GTSNPN, CDR2 SVGIG (reference sequence). V gave up 3 bases and J gave up 2 bases; unmatched junction bases: 10. This CDR3 is built from 15 residues. CDR3: CAWSSGGSATYEQYF. The CDR3 nucleotides are TGTGCCTGGAGCTCCGGGGGGTCAGCAACCTACGAGCAGTACTTC.

The sample holds a few counts of this clone. V usage is TRBV5-1 and J usage is TRBJ2-3; 9 nucleotides line up with TRBD1. The CDR3 contains 16 residues. Germline V lookup: CDR1 SGHRS, CDR2 YFSETQ. Trimming removed 0 bases from V and 2 bases from J; junction bases left unmatched: 4. The CDR3 nucleotides read TGCGCCAGCAGCTTGGGGGGGACAGGGCACACAGATACGCAGTATTTT. Protein: CASSLGGTGHTDTQYF.

The CDR3 loop is CASSFVGTSGGNEQFF. The CDR3 DNA reads as TGTGCCAGCAGCTTTGTTGGGACTAGCGGCGGCAATGAGCAGTTCTTC. The V gene is TRBV7-3, the J gene TRBJ2-1; 11 bases are shared with TRBD2. The CDR3 sequence is 16 residues long. In germline, CDR1 is SGHTA, CDR2 FQGTGA. The ends lost 3 bases at V and 6 bases at J; junction bases unmatched: 7.

The chain is built from TRBV5-1 and TRBJ2-7, with no clear D. This CDR3 spans 12 amino acids. Trimming shortened V by 1 base and J by 3 bases, and 5 bases separated the two germline ends. Looked up from germline, CDR1 is SGHRS and CDR2 is YFSETQ. The CDR3 spells CASSLLGYEQYF. The CDR3 nucleotides are TGCGCCAGCAGCTTGCTGGGCTACGAGCAGTACTTC.

The DNA for the CDR3 is TGTGCCAGCAGTTTATCCCCCAACATGAACACTGAAGCTTTCTTT. This encodes CASSLSPNMNTEAFF. The chain is built from TRBV27 and TRBJ1-1; D gene unclear. The germline V and J ends were trimmed by 0 bases and 0 bases, with 8 bases remaining between them. The CDR3 covers 15 residues. Germline V gene data show CDR1 as MNHEY and CDR2 as SMNVEV (reference sequence).

About this clone itself: A junction boundary mismatches the germline segment, possibly from a read error. The chain is built from TRBV19 and TRBJ2-1; D ambiguous. The CDR3 covers 13 residues. Germline V gives CDR1 LNHDA, CDR2 SQIVND (reference sequence). CDR3 sequence reads: CASSIARYSEQFF. Written as DNA, the CDR3 is TGTGCCAGTAGTATCGCAAGGTACAGTGAGCAGTTCTTC.

The chain's CDR3 is CASSPPLGTEKNNEQFF. The CDR3 coding sequence is TGTGCCAGCTCACCACCTTTGGGGACAGAGAAAAACAATGAGCAGTTCTTC. This chain joins TRBV18 and TRBJ2-1, with 7 bases identical to TRBD1. The trim removed 0 bases at V and 5 bases at J, leaving 10 bases unmatched. Germline-derived CDR1 and CDR2 are KGHSH and LQKENI. The CDR3 is 17 residues long.

The chain combines TRBV27 with TRBJ2-7; D might be TRBD2 (5 bases). This CDR3 is built from 13 residues. Trimming pared 2 bases from V and 2 bases from J, leaving 7 bases between. In germline, CDR1 is MNHEY, CDR2 SMNVEV (reference sequence). The CDR3 here is CASSLGETYEQYF. In nucleotides, the CDR3 is TGTGCCAGCAGTTTAGGGGAGACCTACGAGCAGTACTTC.

This chain's CDR3 is CASSEVSASSYEQYF. Written as DNA, the CDR3 is TGTGCCAGCAGTGAAGTCTCAGCCAGCTCCTACGAGCAGTACTTC. The V gene is TRBV6-1, the J gene TRBJ2-7, with D unresolved. Germline V gene lookup returns CDR1 MNHNS and CDR2 SASEGT. The CDR3 is 15 amino acids. Trimming removed 1 base at V and 0 bases at J, with 10 bases between.

The gene calls are TRBV10-1 and TRBJ2-3, with D tentatively TRBD2 (5 bases). V was trimmed by 5 bases and J by 5 bases, leaving 8 bases between them. This CDR3 has 12 amino acids. The germline V gene encodes CDR1 WNHNN and CDR2 SYGVQD (reference sequence). CDR3 DNA: TGCGCCAGCAGTCCGGCGGGAGATACGCAGTATTTT. Translating gives CASSPAGDTQYF.

The CDR3 DNA follows: TGTGCCACCAGCCGGCTTTTCGAGACTAGGAGCTCCTACGAGCAGTACTTC. Protein product: CATSRLFETRSSYEQYF. The chain employs TRBV15 and TRBJ2-7; tentatively, D is TRBD2 (6 bases). Germline V lookup: CDR1 LNHNV, CDR2 YYDKDF (reference sequence). The CDR3 covers 17 residues. The V end lost 5 bases, the J end lost 0 bases, and 20 bases lay between the germline ends.

V gene TRBV28 combines with J gene TRBJ2-7; TRBD1 agrees at 7 bases. Unmatched junction bases numbered 12, after V lost 6 bases and J lost 4 bases. CDR3 length equals 15 residues. The germline CDR1 and CDR2 sequences are MDHEN and SYDVKM. The CDR3 region is CASSPYRGRLYEQYF. The CDR3 DNA reads TGTGCCAGCAGCCCGTATAGGGGGCGCTTATACGAGCAGTACTTC.

This chain joins TRBV27 and TRBJ2-7, with 10 bases that match TRBD2. This CDR3 spans 15 amino acids. V lost 5 bases and J lost 4; bases outside the gene matches: 8. Germline CDR1 is MNHEY and CDR2 is SMNVEV (reference sequence). CDR3: CASSRHGLAEYEQYF. The DNA of the CDR3 is TGTGCCAGCAGTCGCCATGGACTAGCGGAATACGAGCAGTACTTC.

V is TRBV10-3 and J is TRBJ2-1, with 8 bases that match TRBD1. The CDR3 sequence is 16 residues long. The germline gives CDR1 ENHRY, CDR2 SYGVKD. The J segment lost 8 bases and the V segment lost 4 bases, leaving 13 bases of the junction unmatched. The CDR3 coding sequence is TGTGCCATCAGTGGGAAGGGGACAGGTTGGCTCGATGAGCAGTTCTTC. Translation gives CAISGKGTGWLDEQFF.

The chain uses TRBV5-4 and TRBJ2-2, with D hard to call. Germline V gene lookup returns CDR1 SGHNT and CDR2 YYREEE (reference sequence). This CDR3 is 18 amino acids long. The V end was cut by 4 bases, the J end by 1 base, with 20 bases between. The CDR3 DNA follows: TGTGCCAGCAGCCAAGATCAGAATGGCAATAAGAACACCGGGGAGCTGTTTTTT. The encoded protein is CASSQDQNGNKNTGELFF.

This chain uses TRBV30 with TRBJ2-3, with 10 nucleotides matching TRBD2. The CDR3 is 15 amino acids. V was clipped by 2 bases and J by 2 bases; unmatched bases: 4. CDR1 and CDR2 from the germline V gene are GTSNPN and SVGIG (reference sequence). The CDR3 nucleotides are TGTGCCTGGAGTTTAGCGGGAGGTCACACAGATACGCAGTATTTT. This codes for CAWSLAGGHTDTQYF.

The J gene is TRBJ2-7, the V gene TRBV5-1; possible D gene TRBD1, 6 bases. Trimming took off 4 bases at V and 3 bases at J, with 14 bases between the two ends. This CDR3 contains 14 residues. The germline CDR1 and CDR2 sequences are SGHRS and YFSETQ. CDR3 DNA: TGCGCCAGCAGCCCCAAGGAGGACAGCTACGAGCAGTACTTC. As protein: CASSPKEDSYEQYF.

V and J are TRBV6-5 and TRBJ2-7, with 12 bases matching TRBD2. Germline V gives CDR1 MNHEY, CDR2 SVGAGI. The CDR3 contains 13 residues. V trimming: 8 bases; J trimming: 6 bases; junction bases outside the gene matches: 5. The DNA for the CDR3 is TGTGCCAGCGGCGCTAGCGGGAGGGGCGAGCAGTACTTC. Translation: CASGASGRGEQYF.

The chain couples TRBV19 to TRBJ2-4, with TRBD2 as a possible D gene (5 bases). The CDR3 runs to 15 residues. Germline V gene data show CDR1 as LNHDA and CDR2 as SQIVND (reference sequence). Trimming cost V 3 bases and J 8 bases, with 17 bases left between them. CDR3 in amino acids: CASSMFSEGAYIQYF. The CDR3 DNA is TGTGCCAGTAGTATGTTTAGCGAGGGCGCGTACATTCAGTACTTC.